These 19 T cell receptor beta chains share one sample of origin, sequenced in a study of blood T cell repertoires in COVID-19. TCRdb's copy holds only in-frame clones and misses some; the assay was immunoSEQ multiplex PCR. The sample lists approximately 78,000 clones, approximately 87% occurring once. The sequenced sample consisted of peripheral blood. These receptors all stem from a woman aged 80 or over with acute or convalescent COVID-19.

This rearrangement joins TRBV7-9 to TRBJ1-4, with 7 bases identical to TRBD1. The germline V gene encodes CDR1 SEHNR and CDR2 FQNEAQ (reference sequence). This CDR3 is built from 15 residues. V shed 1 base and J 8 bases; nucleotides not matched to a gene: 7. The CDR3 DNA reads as TGTGCCAGCAGCTTAGAAACAGGGGTAGGGGAAAAACTGTTTTTT. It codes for CASSLETGVGEKLFF. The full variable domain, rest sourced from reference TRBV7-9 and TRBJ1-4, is DTGVSQNPRHKITKRGQNVTFRCDPISEHNRLYWYRQTLGQGPEFLTYFQNEAQLEKSRLLSDRFSAERPKGSFSTLEIQRTEQGDSAMYLCASSLETGVGEKLFFGSGTQLSVL.

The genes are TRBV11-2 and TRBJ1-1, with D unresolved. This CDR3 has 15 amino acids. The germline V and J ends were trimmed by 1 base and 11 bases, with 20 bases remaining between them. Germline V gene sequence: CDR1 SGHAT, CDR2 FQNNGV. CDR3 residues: CASSLAIITEQKAFF. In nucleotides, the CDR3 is TGTGCCAGCAGCTTAGCGATAATAACAGAACAGAAGGCTTTCTTT.

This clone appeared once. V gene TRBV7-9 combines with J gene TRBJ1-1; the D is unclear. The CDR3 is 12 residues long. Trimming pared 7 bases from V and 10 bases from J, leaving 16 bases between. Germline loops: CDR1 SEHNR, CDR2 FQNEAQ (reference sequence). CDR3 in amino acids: CASNPPRGPAFF. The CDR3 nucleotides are TGTGCCAGCAACCCCCCGCGGGGTCCAGCTTTCTTT.

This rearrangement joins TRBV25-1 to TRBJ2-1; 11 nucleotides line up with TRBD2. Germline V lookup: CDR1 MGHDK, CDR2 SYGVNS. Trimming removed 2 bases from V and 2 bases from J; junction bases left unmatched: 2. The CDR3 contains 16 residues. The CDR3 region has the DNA TGTGCCAGCAGTGAACTAGCGGGAGGCACCTACAATGAGCAGTTCTTC. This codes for CASSELAGGTYNEQFF.

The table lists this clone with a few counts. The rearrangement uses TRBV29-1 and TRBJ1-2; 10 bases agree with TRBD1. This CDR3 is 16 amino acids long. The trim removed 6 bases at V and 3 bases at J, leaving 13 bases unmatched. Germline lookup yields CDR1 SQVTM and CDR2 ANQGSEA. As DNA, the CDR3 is TGCAGCGTCTACGGGACAGGGGCCCCTACGGACTATGGCTACACCTTC. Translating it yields CSVYGTGAPTDYGYTF.

The CDR3 nucleotides read TGTGCCAGCACCACTGATGGACAGACCGTGAACTATGGCTACACCTTC. Protein product: CASTTDGQTVNYGYTF. The chain links TRBV9 to TRBJ1-2; D is perhaps TRBD1 (6 bases). The CDR3 is 16 amino acids. Trimming stripped 6 bases from V and 2 bases from J, with 20 bases between. CDR1 and CDR2 (germline): SGDLS, YYNGEE. Supplemented by reference TRBV9 and TRBJ1-2, the full variable domain reads DSGVTQTPKHLITATGQRVTLRCSPRSGDLSVYWYQQSLDQGLQFLIQYYNGEERAKGNILERFSAQQFPDLHSELNLSSLELGDSALYFCASTTDGQTVNYGYTFGSGTRLTVV.

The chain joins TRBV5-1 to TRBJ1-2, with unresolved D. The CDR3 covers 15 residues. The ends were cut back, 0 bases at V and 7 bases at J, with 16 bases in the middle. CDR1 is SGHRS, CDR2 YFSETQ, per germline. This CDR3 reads CASSLGVDGAAGYTF. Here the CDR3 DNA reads TGCGCCAGCAGCTTGGGGGTGGATGGTGCGGCTGGCTACACCTTC.

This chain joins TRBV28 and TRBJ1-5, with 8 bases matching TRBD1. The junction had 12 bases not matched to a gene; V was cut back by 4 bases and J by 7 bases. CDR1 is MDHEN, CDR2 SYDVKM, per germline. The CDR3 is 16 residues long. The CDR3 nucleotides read TGTGCCAGCAGTTATTCTGGCAGGGGGCGTCTACAGCCCCAGCATTTT. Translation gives CASSYSGRGRLQPQHF.

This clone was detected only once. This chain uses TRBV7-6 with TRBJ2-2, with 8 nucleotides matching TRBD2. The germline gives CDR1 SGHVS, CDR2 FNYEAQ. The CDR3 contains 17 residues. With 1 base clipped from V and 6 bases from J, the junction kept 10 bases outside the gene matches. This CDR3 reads CASSLGQDGGAAGELFF. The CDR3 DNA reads TGTGCCAGCAGCTTAGGCCAGGACGGGGGGGCCGCCGGGGAGCTGTTTTTT.

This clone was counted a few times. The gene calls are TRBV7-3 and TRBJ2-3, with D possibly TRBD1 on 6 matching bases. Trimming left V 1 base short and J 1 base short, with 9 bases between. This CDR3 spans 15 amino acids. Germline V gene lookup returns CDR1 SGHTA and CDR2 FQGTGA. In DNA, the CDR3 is TGTGCCAGCAGCTTAAGGGGGCGGGGCACAGATACGCAGTATTTT. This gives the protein CASSLRGRGTDTQYF.

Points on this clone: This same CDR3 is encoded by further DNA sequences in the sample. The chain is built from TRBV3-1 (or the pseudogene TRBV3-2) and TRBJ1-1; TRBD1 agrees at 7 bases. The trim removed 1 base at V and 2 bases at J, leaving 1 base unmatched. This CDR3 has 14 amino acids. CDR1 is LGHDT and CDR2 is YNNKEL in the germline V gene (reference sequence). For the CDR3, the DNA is TGTGCCAGCAGCCAAGGACAGGGAAACACTGAAGCTTTCTTT. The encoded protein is CASSQGQGNTEAFF.

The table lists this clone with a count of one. CDR3 DNA: TGTGCCAGCAGTGAATTATCAGCTGGAAACACCATATATTTT. It translates to CASSELSAGNTIYF. This chain connects TRBV6-1 to TRBJ1-3; D is unresolved. The CDR3 is 14 residues long. V gave up 2 bases and J gave up 2 bases, with 7 bases separating them. Germline V gives CDR1 MNHNS, CDR2 SASEGT.

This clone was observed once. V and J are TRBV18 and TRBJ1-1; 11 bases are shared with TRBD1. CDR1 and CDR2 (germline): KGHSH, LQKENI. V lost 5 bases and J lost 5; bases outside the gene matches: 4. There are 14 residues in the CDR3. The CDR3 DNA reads TGTGCCAGCTCAGCGGGACAGGGGGGAACTGAAGCTTTCTTT. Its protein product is CASSAGQGGTEAFF.

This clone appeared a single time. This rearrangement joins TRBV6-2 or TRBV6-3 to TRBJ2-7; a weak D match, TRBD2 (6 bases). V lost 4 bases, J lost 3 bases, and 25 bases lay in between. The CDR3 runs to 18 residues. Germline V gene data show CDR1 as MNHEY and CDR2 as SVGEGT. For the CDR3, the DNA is TGTGCCAGCAGTTCCACCGGGACCCCCGGGACTTCTTTCTACGAGCAGTACTTC. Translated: CASSSTGTPGTSFYEQYF.

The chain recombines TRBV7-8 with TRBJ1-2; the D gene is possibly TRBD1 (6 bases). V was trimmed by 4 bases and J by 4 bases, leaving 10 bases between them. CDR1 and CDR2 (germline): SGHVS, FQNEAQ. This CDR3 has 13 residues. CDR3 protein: CASSWGGAYGYTF. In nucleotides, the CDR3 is TGTGCCAGCAGCTGGGGGGGGGCCTATGGCTACACCTTC.

This chain's CDR3 is CASRKGQTGTSGRGTGELFF. The CDR3 DNA reads as TGTGCCAGTAGGAAGGGACAGACCGGGACTAGCGGGAGAGGGACCGGGGAGCTGTTTTTT. The chain carries TRBV19 and TRBJ2-2; TRBD2 matches 14 bases. The CDR3 runs to 20 residues. J gave up 5 bases and V 6 bases, and 17 bases lay outside the gene matches. Germline V CDR1 and CDR2: LNHDA, SQIVND (reference sequence).

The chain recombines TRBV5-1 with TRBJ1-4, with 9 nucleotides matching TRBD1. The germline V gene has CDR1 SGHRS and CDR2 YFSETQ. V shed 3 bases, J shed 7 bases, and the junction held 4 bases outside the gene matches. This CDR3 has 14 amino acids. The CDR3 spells CASSSGQGIEKLFF. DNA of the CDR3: TGCGCCAGCAGCTCGGGACAGGGAATTGAAAAACTGTTTTTT.

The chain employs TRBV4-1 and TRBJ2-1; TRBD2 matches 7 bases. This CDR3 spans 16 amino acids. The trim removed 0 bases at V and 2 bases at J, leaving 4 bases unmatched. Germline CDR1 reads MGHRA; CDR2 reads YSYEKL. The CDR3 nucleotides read TGCGCCAGCAGCCAAGAGGGGAGCGGGACCTACAATGAGCAGTTCTTC. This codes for CASSQEGSGTYNEQFF.

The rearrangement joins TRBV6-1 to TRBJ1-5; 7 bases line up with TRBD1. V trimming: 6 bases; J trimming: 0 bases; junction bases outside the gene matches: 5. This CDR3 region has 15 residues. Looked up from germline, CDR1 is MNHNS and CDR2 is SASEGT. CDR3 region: CASREGAYSNQPQHF. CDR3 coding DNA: TGTGCCAGCAGGGAGGGGGCTTATAGCAATCAGCCCCAGCATTTT.